The rows below give T cell receptor beta chains drawn from one sample of a study of a mutant IDH1 vaccine in newly diagnosed glioma. Antigens of these TCRs are unknown. The protocol was immunoSEQ multiplex PCR, while the TCRdb copy is restricted to in-frame clones and leaves out a portion. The table shows around 60,000 clones, with about four fifths occurring only once. The specimen was PBMCs, collected from a glioma patient whose treatment included an IDH1 peptide vaccine. The receptor set was obtained from a man aged 25-45 years with glioma. Both conserved end residues are part of each CDR3. The D gene is left open where the match is weak. Expanded clones are given a class, and other clones once, few, many or no size at all.

clone_size	d_call	j_call	v_call	cdr3_aa	cdr3_nt
NA	NA	TRBJ2-7	TRBV27	CASSLVLGTGTDEQYF	TGTGCCAGCAGTTTGGTTCTTGGTACAGGGACGGACGAGCAGTACTTC
NA	TRBD1	TRBJ1-2	TRBV27	CASSLGPARGGGGYTF	TGTGCCAGCAGTTTAGGGCCCGCTAGAGGGGGCGGTGGCTACACCTTC
NA	TRBD1	TRBJ2-5	TRBV10-3	CAISPGTGVNQETQYF	TGTGCCATCAGTCCTGGGACAGGGGTTAACCAAGAGACCCAGTACTTC
NA	TRBD1	TRBJ2-1	TRBV10-2	CASERDRGDNEQFF	TGCGCCAGCGAGCGGGACAGGGGGGACAATGAGCAGTTCTTC
few	NA	TRBJ1-3	TRBV19	CASRLISGNTIYF	TGTGCCAGTAGGCTGATCTCTGGAAACACCATATATTTT
NA	TRBD1	TRBJ2-7	TRBV29-1	CSVEVLDRASYEQYF	TGCAGCGTTGAAGTCCTGGACAGGGCATCCTACGAGCAGTACTTC
NA	NA	TRBJ1-1	TRBV5-6	CASSYRGSGRTEAFF	TGTGCCAGCAGCTACCGGGGCAGCGGGCGCACTGAAGCTTTCTTT
NA	NA	TRBJ1-1	TRBV6-1	CASSEVRIMNTEAFF	TGTGCCAGCAGTGAAGTGCGGATTATGAACACTGAAGCTTTCTTT
NA	TRBD2	TRBJ2-3	TRBV19	CASSISRGGPADTQYF	TGTGCCAGTAGTATCTCGCGGGGGGGCCCAGCAGATACGCAGTATTTT
NA	NA	TRBJ2-5	TRBV9	CASSVGFSLRETQYF	TGTGCCAGCAGCGTAGGTTTCAGCCTCCGGGAGACCCAGTACTTC
medium-sized	NA	TRBJ1-1	TRBV13	CASSLSTGEAFF	TGTGCCAGCAGCTTATCAACAGGTGAAGCTTTCTTT
NA	NA	TRBJ2-7	TRBV5-1	CASSLGQGFNEQYF	TGCGCCAGCAGCTTGGGCCAGGGGTTCAACGAGCAGTACTTC
NA	NA	TRBJ2-2	TRBV18	CASSPRDTGELFF	TGTGCCAGCTCACCAAGGGACACCGGGGAGCTGTTTTTT
NA	TRBD1	TRBJ1-3	TRBV6-6	CATSTGVGGNTIYF	TGTGCCACATCAACAGGGGTCGGCGGAAACACCATATATTTT
once	NA	TRBJ2-2	TRBV7-9	CASSLGGQTTGELFF	TGTGCCAGCAGCTTAGGAGGACAGACCACCGGGGAGCTGTTTTTT
NA	NA	TRBJ1-2	TRBV7-2	CASSLDVGSYGYTF	TGTGCCAGCAGCTTAGATGTAGGGAGTTATGGCTACACCTTC
NA	TRBD1	TRBJ1-5	TRBV4-1	CASSPRAGGGNQPQHF	TGCGCCAGCAGCCCTAGGGCAGGGGGAGGTAATCAGCCCCAGCATTTT
NA	NA	TRBJ2-1	TRBV5-1	CASSLVPDYNEQFF	TGCGCCAGCAGCTTGGTTCCGGATTACAATGAGCAGTTCTTC
few	NA	TRBJ1-5	TRBV28	CASNTPPQPQHF	TGTGCCAGCAACACACCCCCCCAGCCCCAGCATTTT
once	NA	TRBJ2-2	TRBV18	CASSPQQGGGTGELFF	TGTGCCAGCTCACCACAGCAGGGAGGAGGGACCGGGGAGCTGTTTTTT
once	NA	TRBJ2-1	TRBV5-4	CASSGTTYSHSLNYNEQFF	TGTGCCAGCAGCGGGACGACTTATTCTCATTCCTTAAATTACAATGAGCAGTTCTTC
NA	NA	TRBJ2-4	TRBV7-8	CASSLASYEGLAKNIQYF	TGTGCCAGCAGCTTAGCATCGTATGAGGGACTAGCCAAAAACATTCAGTACTTC
NA	NA	TRBJ2-6	TRBV19	CASSGQTSGANVLTF	TGTGCCAGTTCCGGACAGACTTCTGGGGCCAACGTCCTGACTTTC
NA	NA	TRBJ1-5	TRBV7-2	CASSPTGVTSNQPQHF	TGTGCCAGCAGCCCCACCGGGGTGACGAGCAATCAGCCCCAGCATTTT
NA	TRBD2	TRBJ2-1	TRBV5-6	CASSLVSGGNIAGHNEQFF	TGTGCCAGCAGCTTGGTTAGCGGGGGGAATATCGCAGGGCACAATGAGCAGTTCTTC